The entry below describes one T cell receptor beta chain. This sample was included in a study of blood T cell repertoires in COVID-19. Study in general: The cDNA or gDNA used as material had been derived from T cells, B-cell-depleted T cells, or PBMCs.

A Seattle source enrolled patients during active infection and followed them longitudinally. Germline V gives CDR1 SGHRS, CDR2 YFSETQ. The CDR3 is 16 amino acids. After removal of 5 bases from V and 7 bases from J, the junction contained 12 bases not matched to a gene. In the original processing: Amplification from reference gene primers served as the basis for estimated nucleated cell counts. TCRdb keeps only in-frame clones here, not all; method: immunoSEQ multiplex PCR. The D gene and trimming were derived from the DNA, and the V and J assignments and clone size from that table. The sample shows 150,000 to 200,000 clones, roughly 79% of them seen only once.

The sequenced material came from peripheral blood. The rearrangement uses TRBV5-1 and TRBJ2-1; 10 bases are shared with TRBD2. The receptor's source is a woman between 40 and 50 years old with COVID-19, enrolled during active disease. The CDR3 loop reads CASRRRIAGGGNEQFF. The CDR3 nucleotides are TGCGCCAGCAGGCGGAGAATAGCGGGAGGAGGGAATGAGCAGTTCTTC.